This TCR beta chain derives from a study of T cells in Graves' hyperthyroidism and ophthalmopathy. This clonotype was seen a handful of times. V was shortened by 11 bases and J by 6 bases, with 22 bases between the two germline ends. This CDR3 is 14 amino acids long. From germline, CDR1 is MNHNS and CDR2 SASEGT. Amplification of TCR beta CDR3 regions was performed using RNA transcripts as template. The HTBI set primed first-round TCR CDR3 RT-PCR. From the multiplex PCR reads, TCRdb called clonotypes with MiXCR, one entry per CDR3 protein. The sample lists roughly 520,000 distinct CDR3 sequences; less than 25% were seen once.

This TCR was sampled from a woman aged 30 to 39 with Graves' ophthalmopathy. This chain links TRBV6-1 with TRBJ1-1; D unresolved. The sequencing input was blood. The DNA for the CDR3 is TGTGCCGGAATCGACCCATTAACCCCAGCTGAAGCTTTCTTT. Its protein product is CAGIDPLTPAEAFF.